One sample yielded the 14 T cell receptor beta chains listed below, sequenced in a study of shared clonotypes between healthy human individuals. Sequenced by immunoSEQ multiplex PCR; TCRdb stores in-frame clones only, minus some. The data show some 2,000,000 clones, about 95% seen once. Selected positively for CCR7 and CD45RO-negative, naive CD8 cells excluded terminally differentiated effector memory CD45RA+ cells. Material for sequencing was naive CD8+ T cells sorted from blood. Source of these receptors: a man aged 18 to 29 in good health.

This chain links TRBV7-6 with TRBJ2-7; D gene unclear. The CDR3 is 16 amino acids. CDR1 and CDR2 (germline): SGHVS, FNYEAQ. The ends were cut back, 5 bases at V and 0 bases at J, with 17 bases in the middle. Here the CDR3 reads CASSPEVGPSSYEQYF. The CDR3 coding sequence is TGTGCCAGCAGCCCTGAGGTCGGCCCCTCCTCCTACGAGCAGTACTTC.

Comments on this clone: Additional DNA sequences in this sample encode the identical CDR3. The rearrangement uses TRBV4-1 and TRBJ1-1; D call uncertain. The length of the CDR3 is 13 residues. The germline V gene encodes CDR1 MGHRA and CDR2 YSYEKL. V was cut by 4 bases and J by 0 bases, with 6 bases left in between. The CDR3 nucleotides read TGCGCCAGCAGCCCCCGGATGAACACTGAAGCTTTCTTT. This codes for CASSPRMNTEAFF.

This chain connects TRBV25-1 to TRBJ2-7, with 7 bases lining up with TRBD1. The CDR3 contains 14 residues. The trim removed 5 bases at V and 4 bases at J, leaving 8 bases unmatched. Germline V gene data show CDR1 as MGHDK and CDR2 as SYGVNS. For the CDR3, the DNA is TGTGCCAGCAGTTCGGGACAGTCTGGGTACGAGCAGTACTTC. Protein product: CASSSGQSGYEQYF.

V usage is TRBV2 and J usage is TRBJ2-7; D ambiguous. From germline, CDR1 is SNHLY and CDR2 FYNNEI. V lost 2 bases, J lost 0 bases, and 8 bases lay in between. The CDR3 runs 14 residues. The CDR3 DNA follows: TGTGCCAGCAGTGAACGTCCGCTCTCCTACGAGCAGTACTTC. Amino acid sequence: CASSERPLSYEQYF.

The gene calls are TRBV2 and TRBJ2-7, with D maybe TRBD2 (6 bases). V lost 2 bases to trimming and J lost 2 bases, with 13 bases between them. The CDR3 length is 15 residues. In germline, CDR1 is SNHLY, CDR2 FYNNEI. The CDR3 loop reads CASSEWGEEAYEQYF. CDR3 bases: TGTGCCAGCAGTGAATGGGGGGAGGAGGCCTACGAGCAGTACTTC.

In regard to this clone: The same CDR3 is also encoded by other DNA sequences in this sample. The V gene is TRBV9, the J gene TRBJ2-3, with 9 bases lining up with TRBD1. Trimming cost V 0 bases and J 6 bases; bases outside gene matches: 5. CDR1 is SGDLS, CDR2 YYNGEE, per germline. This CDR3 contains 15 residues. CDR3 sequence reads: CASSVEGQGPDTQYF. CDR3 sequence (DNA): TGTGCCAGCAGCGTAGAAGGACAGGGGCCGGATACGCAGTATTTT.

The sample holds a few counts of this clone. The chain carries TRBV5-1 and TRBJ1-6, with D possibly matching TRBD1 (6 bases). The CDR3 extends over 15 amino acids. Trimming took off 3 bases at V and 7 bases at J, with 14 bases between the two ends. Germline V gene sequence: CDR1 SGHRS, CDR2 YFSETQ. The CDR3 bases are TGCGCCAGCAGCTGGGCAGGGGCAGGGAATTCACCCCTCCACTTT. This gives the protein CASSWAGAGNSPLHF. Complete variable domain (other parts from reference TRBV5-1 and TRBJ1-6): KAGVTQTPRYLIKTRGQQVTLSCSPISGHRSVSWYQQTPGQGLQFLFEYFSETQRNKGNFPGRFSGRQFSNSRSEMNVSTLELGDSALYLCASSWAGAGNSPLHFGNGTRLTVT.

The DNA of the CDR3 is TGTGCCAGCAGTTCCCTCGGGGTAGCGGGGGGCTACGAGCAGTACTTC. It specifies CASSSLGVAGGYEQYF. This rearrangement joins TRBV27 to TRBJ2-7, with TRBD2 matching 10 bases. Germline CDR1 and CDR2: MNHEY and SMNVEV (reference sequence). Trimming cost V 4 bases and J 3 bases; bases outside gene matches: 9. The CDR3 extends over 16 amino acids.

The chain has TRBV9 and TRBJ2-7; tentative D call: TRBD1 (6 bases). This CDR3 region has 15 residues. Germline values: CDR1 SGDLS, CDR2 YYNGEE. The germline V and J ends were trimmed by 4 bases and 0 bases, with 14 bases remaining between them. CDR3 DNA: TGTGCCAGCAGCCTAGAGGGGACATTCTCCTACGAGCAGTACTTC. Protein product: CASSLEGTFSYEQYF.

This clone was seen more than once but under ten times. The same CDR3 is also encoded by other DNA sequences in this sample. The chain is built from TRBV5-6 and TRBJ2-3; D is unclear. The V gene's germline CDR1 is SGHDT and CDR2 YYEEEE. The CDR3 consists of 12 residues. V lost 0 bases, J lost 6 bases, and 5 bases lay in between. The CDR3 spells CASSLAGDTQYF. CDR3 in DNA: TGTGCCAGCAGCTTGGCCGGGGATACGCAGTATTTT. Filled out from reference TRBV5-6 and TRBJ2-3, the complete variable domain reads DAGVTQSPTHLIKTRGQQVTLRCSPKSGHDTVSWYQQALGQGPQFIFQYYEEEERQRGNFPDRFSGHQFPNYSSELNVNALLLGDSALYLCASSLAGDTQYFGPGTRLTVL.

Comments on this clone: A much larger clone differs from this one at a single base, so this may be a read error. The sample holds other DNA sequences that translate to the same CDR3. V usage is TRBV13 and J usage is TRBJ1-1, with D unclear. Trimming cost V 5 bases and J 1 base, with 5 bases left between them. Germline CDR1 and CDR2: PRHDT and FYEKMQ (reference sequence). CDR3 length: 12 amino acids. CDR3 amino acids: CASSLGNTEAFF. For the CDR3, the DNA is TGTGCCAGCAGCCTGGGGAACACTGAAGCTTTCTTT.

The chain uses TRBV5-4 and TRBJ2-7, with TRBD1 matching 10 bases. CDR1 SGHNT and CDR2 YYREEE come from the germline V gene (reference sequence). The CDR3 spans 14 residues. V lost 6 bases, J lost 2 bases, and 5 bases stayed unmatched. CDR3 bases: TGTGCCAGCATGCCCGGGACAGGGGCCTACGAGCAGTACTTC. Translated, it gives CASMPGTGAYEQYF.

Concerning this clone itself: Distinct nucleotide sequences in the sample also encode this CDR3. This rearrangement joins TRBV30 to TRBJ1-2; maybe TRBD1 (5 bases). The germline V gene has CDR1 GTSNPN and CDR2 SVGIG (reference sequence). The CDR3 contains 13 residues. V was cut by 3 bases and J by 5 bases, with 13 bases left in between. CDR3 DNA sequence: TGTGCCTGGAGCGTTGGGACCGCTTATGGCTACACCTTC. Its protein is CAWSVGTAYGYTF.

The chain uses TRBV21-1 and TRBJ2-7; the tabulated D call, TRBD1, remains unverified against the DNA. TRBV21-1 is shown as a pseudogene. The CDR3 sequence is 13 residues long. The CDR3 DNA follows: TGTGCCAGCAGTACAGGGACCACCTACGAGCAGTACTTC. It codes for CASSTGTTYEQYF.